The clone carrying this T cell receptor (beta chain) was seen once. Its target is unknown. Documented treatment: roughly 19 received Ad26.COV2.S at low or high dose, single or two shots; five or six received placebo; per-sample allocation not given. Specimens were obtained on day 63 following the first vaccine or placebo injection. Measured with immunoSEQ multiplex PCR; TCRdb has only the in-frame clones, and not every one. This sample has around 300,000 clones; approximately 87% occur once, and the top ten carry about 5%. This entry belongs to a study of Ad26.COV2.S vaccination and SARS-CoV-2 variants. Study-wide context: The trial was COV1001 and the donor's arm was Ad26.COV2.S.

Study conclusions and caveats: Once vaccination had occurred, spike-specific CD8+ and CD4+ T cell responses reportedly showed substantial breadth.

CDR1 is MNHEY, CDR2 SVGEGT, per germline. With 6 bases removed from V and 7 bases from J, the gap between germline ends came to 21 bases. The CDR3 is 15 amino acids. Here the sequenced sample was peripheral blood, taken in a trial of Ad26.COV2.S vaccine versus placebo. The origin of this receptor is a person aged 18-65 years who received the Ad26.COV2.S COVID-19 vaccine or a placebo. This chain joins TRBV6-2 or TRBV6-3 and TRBJ1-2; TRBD1 might be the D (6 bases). Here the CDR3 reads CASSYTFQGNRGYTF. CDR3 sequence (DNA): TGTGCCAGCAGCTATACTTTTCAGGGGAATCGTGGCTACACCTTC.